These 8 T cell receptor beta chains came from one sample sequenced in a study of CXCR4 blockade with PD-1 therapy in pancreatic cancer. Method: immunoSEQ multiplex PCR; TCRdb's copy keeps in-frame clones and lacks some. The top ten hold around 20% of the sample, which has roughly 800 clones, 30% to 45% seen once. The material sequenced was tumor tissue. The receptors come from a human donor with pancreatic ductal adenocarcinoma.

This clone was counted once. V is TRBV19 and J is TRBJ1-4; D unclear. V lost 5 bases, J lost 0 bases, and 16 bases lay in between. CDR3 length: 17 residues. Germline V gene data show CDR1 as LNHDA and CDR2 as SQIVND (reference sequence). CDR3: CASSEAARAATNEKLFF. The DNA for the CDR3 is TGTGCCAGTAGTGAGGCCGCAAGAGCCGCAACTAATGAAAAACTGTTTTTT.

V usage is TRBV6-8 and J usage is TRBJ1-6, with D uncertain. V was pared by 4 bases and J by 14 bases, with 18 bases between. The CDR3 runs 14 residues. Germline V CDR1 and CDR2: MNHGY, SAAAGT. The CDR3 loop is CASSSQDPPMALHF. The CDR3 DNA follows: TGTGCCAGCAGTTCGCAGGACCCGCCGATGGCCCTCCACTTT.

The V gene is TRBV9, the J gene TRBJ2-1; maybe TRBD1 (6 bases). This CDR3 comprises 13 residues. The germline V gene encodes CDR1 SGDLS and CDR2 YYNGEE. Deletions cut 7 bases from V and 6 bases from J, with 14 bases between. The CDR3 DNA reads TGTGCCAGCGGGGGACACAGCGGCAATGAGCAGTTCTTC. Translating it yields CASGGHSGNEQFF.

The chain has TRBV19 and TRBJ2-7, with 7 bases aligning to TRBD2. Unmatched junction bases numbered 11, after V lost 3 bases and J lost 6 bases. The CDR3 runs 15 residues. CDR1 and CDR2 from the germline V gene are LNHDA and SQIVND (reference sequence). This chain's CDR3 is CASSISSGWGGEQYF. CDR3 nucleotide sequence: TGTGCCAGTAGTATCTCTAGCGGTTGGGGAGGCGAGCAGTACTTC.

This clone has only a few counts. The genes are TRBV29-1 and TRBJ2-7; D remains ambiguous. This CDR3 comprises 14 residues. Trimming shortened V by 6 bases and J by 3 bases, and 18 bases separated the two germline ends. Germline loops: CDR1 SQVTM, CDR2 ANQGSEA. As DNA, the CDR3 is TGCAGCGTCAAGCATAGGGCGGACCTCTACGAGCAGTACTTC. It translates to CSVKHRADLYEQYF.

The chain employs TRBV19 and TRBJ2-5, with 7 bases matching TRBD1. V lost 5 bases to trimming and J lost 4 bases; unmatched junction nucleotides: 4. Looked up from germline, CDR1 is LNHDA and CDR2 is SQIVND (reference sequence). The CDR3 contains 13 residues. The chain's CDR3 is CASSGQDRETQYF. In DNA, the CDR3 is TGTGCCAGTAGTGGACAGGACAGAGAGACCCAGTACTTC.

CDR3 DNA sequence: TGTGCCAGCGGACAGGGATACTATGAGCAGTTCTTC. Its protein product is CASGQGYYEQFF. The chain employs TRBV25-1 and TRBJ2-1; TRBD1 matches 8 bases. The CDR3 totals 12 residues. The germline V gene has CDR1 MGHDK and CDR2 SYGVNS. Trimming removed 8 bases from V and 8 bases from J; junction bases left unmatched: 5.

This clone was recorded only once. The chain is built from TRBV5-1 and TRBJ2-4; 8 nucleotides match TRBD1. From germline, CDR1 is SGHRS and CDR2 YFSETQ. J lost 6 bases, V lost 4 bases, and 6 bases had no gene match. This CDR3 is 14 amino acids long. The CDR3 bases are TGCGCCAGCAGCACTTCAGGACAGGGAAACATTCAGTACTTC. Encoded protein: CASSTSGQGNIQYF.